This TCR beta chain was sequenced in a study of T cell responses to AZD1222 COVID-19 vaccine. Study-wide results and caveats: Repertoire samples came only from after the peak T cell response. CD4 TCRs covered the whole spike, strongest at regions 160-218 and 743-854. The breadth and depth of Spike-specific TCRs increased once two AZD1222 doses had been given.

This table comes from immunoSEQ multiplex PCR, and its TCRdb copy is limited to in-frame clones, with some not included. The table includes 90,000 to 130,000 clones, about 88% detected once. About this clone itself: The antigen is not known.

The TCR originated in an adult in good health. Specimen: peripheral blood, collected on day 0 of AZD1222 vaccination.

CDR3: CASSPGYYRDSNQPQHF. The CDR3 DNA reads as TGTGCCAGCTCACCGGGTTATTACCGGGACAGTAATCAGCCCCAGCATTTT. The chain has TRBV18 and TRBJ1-5; TRBD1 agrees at 7 bases. From germline, CDR1 is KGHSH and CDR2 LQKENI. The CDR3 loop spans 17 amino acids. Germline trimming cut 3 bases from V and 4 bases from J; bases unmatched to any gene: 12.